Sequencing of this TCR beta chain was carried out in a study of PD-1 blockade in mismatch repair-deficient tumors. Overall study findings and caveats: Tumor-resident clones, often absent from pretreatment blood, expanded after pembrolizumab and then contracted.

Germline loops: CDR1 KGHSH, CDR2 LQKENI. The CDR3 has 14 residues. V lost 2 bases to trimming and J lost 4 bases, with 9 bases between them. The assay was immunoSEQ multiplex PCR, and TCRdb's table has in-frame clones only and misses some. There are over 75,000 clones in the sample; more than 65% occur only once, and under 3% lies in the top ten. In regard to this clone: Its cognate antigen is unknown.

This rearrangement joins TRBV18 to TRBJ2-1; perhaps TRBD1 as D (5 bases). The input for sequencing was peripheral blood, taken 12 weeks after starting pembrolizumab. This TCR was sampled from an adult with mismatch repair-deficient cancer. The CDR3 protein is CASSPGATYNEQFF. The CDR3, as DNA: TGTGCCAGCTCACCAGGGGCAACATACAATGAGCAGTTCTTC.